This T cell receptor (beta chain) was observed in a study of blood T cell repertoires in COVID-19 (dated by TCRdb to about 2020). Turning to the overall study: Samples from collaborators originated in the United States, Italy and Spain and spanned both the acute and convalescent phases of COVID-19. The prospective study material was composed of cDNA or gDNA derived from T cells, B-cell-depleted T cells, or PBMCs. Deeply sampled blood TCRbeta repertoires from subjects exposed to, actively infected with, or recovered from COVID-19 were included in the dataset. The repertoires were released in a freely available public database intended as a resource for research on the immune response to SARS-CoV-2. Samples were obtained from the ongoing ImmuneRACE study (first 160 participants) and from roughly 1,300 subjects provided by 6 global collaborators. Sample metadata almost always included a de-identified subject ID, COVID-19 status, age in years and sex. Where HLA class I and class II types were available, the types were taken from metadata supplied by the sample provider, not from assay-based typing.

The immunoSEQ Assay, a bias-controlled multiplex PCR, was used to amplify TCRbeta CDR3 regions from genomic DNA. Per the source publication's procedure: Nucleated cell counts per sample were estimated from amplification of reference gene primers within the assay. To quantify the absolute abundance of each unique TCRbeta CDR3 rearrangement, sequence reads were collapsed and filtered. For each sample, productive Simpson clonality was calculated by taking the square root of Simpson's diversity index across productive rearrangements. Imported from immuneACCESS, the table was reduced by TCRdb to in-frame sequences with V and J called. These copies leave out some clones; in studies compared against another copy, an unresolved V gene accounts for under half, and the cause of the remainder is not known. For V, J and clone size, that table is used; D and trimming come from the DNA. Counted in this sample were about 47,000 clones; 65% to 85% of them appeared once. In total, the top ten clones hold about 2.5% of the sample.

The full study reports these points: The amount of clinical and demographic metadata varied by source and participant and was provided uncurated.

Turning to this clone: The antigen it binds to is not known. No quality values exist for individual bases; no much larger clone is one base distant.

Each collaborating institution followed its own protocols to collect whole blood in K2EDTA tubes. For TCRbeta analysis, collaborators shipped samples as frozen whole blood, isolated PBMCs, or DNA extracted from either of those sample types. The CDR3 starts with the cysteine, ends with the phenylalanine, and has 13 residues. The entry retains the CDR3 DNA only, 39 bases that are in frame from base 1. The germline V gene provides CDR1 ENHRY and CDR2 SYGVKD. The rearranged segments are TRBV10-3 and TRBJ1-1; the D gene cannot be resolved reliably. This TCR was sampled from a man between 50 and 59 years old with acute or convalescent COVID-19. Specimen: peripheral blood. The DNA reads TGTGCTACCACCCGGGAGGGCCACGGGGAAGCTTTCTTT. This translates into CATTREGHGEAFF.